This record concerns one T cell receptor beta chain sequence. This clonotype was counted many times. The clone's antigen remains unknown. It has no much larger one-base neighbor in the sample; base qualities were not kept. The library relied on multiplex PCR. This sample was sequenced with an Illumina HiSeq 4000. TCR beta libraries were built with iRepertoire HTBI primers and Arm-PCR amplification of CDR3 regions. PCR products were gel purified before sequencing. In the original analysis: Gene usage analysis of CDR3 amino acid clonotypes relied on the roughly 58 TRBV and more than twelve TRBJ segments identified across samples. COPE and FqMerger were used to merge the filtered high-quality paired reads into contigs. Contigs were aligned with BLAST to IMGT TRBV, TRBD and TRBJ reference genes, and CDR3 was defined per IMGT. Clonotypes above 0.1% frequency were classified as highly expanded clones. Shannon entropy served as the measure of repertoire diversity, while the Gini coefficient captured V-J evenness. A clonotype found in more than one individual was treated as public. Using fastp at Q25 and MiXCR, TCRdb reprocessed the public reads and kept productive beta chains. Under each unique CDR3 protein, matching rows form one entry showing the most common genes and DNA. Here the V and J calls rest on TCRdb's processing, not on the authors' analysis. The sample has about 530,000 distinct CDR3 sequences on record, 15% to 20% of them singletons. The ten largest clones capture 20% to 30% of the sample.

Per the publication, the time point label means: newly diagnosed GD, antithyroid drugs for less than 3 months. For both TCR sequencing and RNA sequencing, RNA was extracted from PBMCs in TRIzol. The diagnosis of Graves' disease followed American Thyroid Association guidelines. Patients were recruited from an endocrinology department in Xi'an, China. Each patient gave approximately 9 milliliters of peripheral blood, collected in an EDTA anticoagulant tube. Ficoll Paque Plus density gradient separation was used to isolate PBMCs, and no further T cell sorting was done. An Agilent 2100 Bioanalyzer and agarose gel were used to check RNA quality, while a NanoDrop 2000 measured RNA concentration. The data belong to a study of regulatory T cells in long-lasting Graves disease (dated by TCRdb to 2020 to 2022). Study-wide context: Newly diagnosed Graves' disease patients had taken antithyroid drugs for less than 3 months. Persistent Graves' disease patients were compared with newly diagnosed Graves' disease patients by peripheral blood TCR sequencing and RNA sequencing. The study took place in China and was registered as a clinical trial. A total of around 33 samples underwent TCR sequencing, from about 13 patients with persistent Graves' disease and roughly 20 patients with newly diagnosed Graves' disease. Overall study outcomes, separate from this receptor: A larger number of public clonotypes was shared among persistent patients (more than 2,500) than among newly diagnosed patients (roughly 1,000). Preferential use of TRBV28, TRBJ1-2 and TRBJ2-5 was observed in persistent disease, whereas TRBV20-1 and TRBJ2-1 were favored in newly diagnosed disease. Because the primary lesion, thyroid tissue, could not be accessed, the study looked at peripheral blood alone. Sequencing and analysis were restricted to the TCR beta chain. The authors acknowledged the small sample size as a limitation that may reduce accuracy. Compared with newly diagnosed patients, persistent Graves' disease patients had lower TCR Shannon entropy and fewer highly expanded clones, which suggests clonal expansion.

The CDR1 and CDR2 encoded by the germline V gene are MNHNS and SASEGT. Trimming takes 7 bases from V and 2 bases from J, and the germline ends sit 14 bases apart. From cysteine to phenylalanine, the CDR3 is 14 amino acids long. Just the 42-base CDR3 DNA is kept, in frame starting at base 1. These data also featured in a second study, about T cells in Graves' hyperthyroidism and ophthalmopathy. The second investigation adds: Graves' hyperthyroidism was defined as stable when no progression to ophthalmopathy occurred over 18 months of follow-up. The hyperthyroidism patients were between 18 and 65 years old and newly diagnosed, with a disease duration of less than 2 months. The study excluded patients with uncontrolled infections, other autoimmune diseases, pregnancy or lactation. Diagnoses were based on clinical symptoms, serum thyroxine and TRAb, thyroid ultrasound and orbital computed tomography. A first-round RT-PCR of the TCR CDR3 used the HTBI primer set with the Qiagen OneStep RT-PCR kit. Most expanded thyroid clonotypes (frequency above 0.001) were also detected in blood, a finding suggesting that blood repertoires may reflect thyroid immune responses. Ophthalmopathy was separated from stable hyperthyroidism by a 13 V-J signature model, with approximately 90% sensitivity and roughly 81% specificity obtained in cross-validation and 80%/75% obtained in testing. In validation, progression to ophthalmopathy was predicted by the model with 70.59% sensitivity and 72.22% specificity, a median of about 6.8 months before onset. To identify distinguishing TCR V-J signatures, a discovery cohort of about 95 patients was used, comprising 43 with Graves' ophthalmopathy and some 60 with stable Graves' hyperthyroidism. An independent validation cohort of under 20 hyperthyroidism patients and some 15 patients who later progressed to ophthalmopathy tested prospective prediction of ophthalmopathy. For training and testing, the 80 to 100 patients in the discovery cohort were randomly divided in a 7:3 ratio. The study also compared thyroid tissue and blood T-cell repertoires from more than 5 Graves' hyperthyroidism patients. Following sampling, methimazole starting at 30 mg daily was given to hyperthyroidism patients, and high-dose intravenous methylprednisolone was given to ophthalmopathy patients. A second multiplex PCR round built the libraries, followed by size selection and purification. The libraries were sequenced on an Illumina HiSeq2000 using paired-end 100 bp reads. SOAPnuke was used to process the raw data, removing reads that contained adapters or uncalled bases, had a mean Phred below 15, or lacked an exact match to the constant primer or identifier. COPE v1.2.5 was used to merge the high-quality paired reads, and each unique nucleotide sequence was defined as a clonotype. MiTCR v1.1 was used to align clonotypes to the IMGT TRBV, TRBD and TRBJ reference segments. Analysis was restricted to V-J combinations with a frequency above 0.0001, which covered roughly 99% of repertoires. The TCS score was defined as F50 (clonal expansion) divided by E x V (chaos), with BLOSUM62-based TCRdist calculated between CDR3 peptides within each V-J. Welch's t-statistics and random forest reduced 514 V-J features to 13, which were used in a naive Bayes classifier (R e1071). No statistical method was used to set the sample size in advance, and investigators knew the group allocation. TCR Vbeta CDR3 sequencing of 130 to 150 peripheral blood samples (roughly 41 ophthalmopathy, 75 hyperthyroidism and approximately 17 progressor patients) is reported in the paper.

The sequencing used peripheral blood mononuclear cells (PBMCs), collected at new diagnosis, from a patient treated with antithyroid drugs. The sequence came from a woman aged 35-60 years with Graves disease. Donor details come from another sample of the same person, matched by shared clones. The rearranged segments are TRBV6-1 and TRBJ1-1; the D region possibly corresponds to TRBD1 (6 bases align). The bases read TGTGCCAGCAAACGGACAGCTCAAAACACTGAAGCTTTCTTT. Its coded protein is CASKRTAQNTEAFF.